The clone carrying this T cell receptor beta chain was counted ten times or more. Its antigen is not identified. TCRdb passed the 5' RACE reads through MiXCR, listing each CDR3 protein once. The sample has 550,000 to 800,000 distinct CDR3 sequences, just over 7% seen once. The record originates from a study of identical twins. Study-wide findings and caveats: While abundant cord blood beta clonotypes carried fewer insertions, memory repertoires showed no such pattern.

The same data also went into a second study, on yellow fever vaccine responses in identical twins.

Sequencing was done on a sample of PBMCs. The receptor was isolated from a woman between 18 and 29 years old in good health.

The CDR3 loop is CSARINSPLHF. The CDR3 coding sequence is TGCAGTGCTAGAATTAATTCACCCCTCCACTTT. V and J are TRBV20-1 and TRBJ1-6; D not certain. V gave up 2 bases and J gave up 6 bases, with 2 bases separating them. CDR1 is DFQATT, CDR2 SNEGSKA, per germline (reference sequence). The CDR3 runs 11 residues.